These 12 T cell receptor beta chains came from one sample sequenced in a study of T cell responses to AZD1222 COVID-19 vaccine. Assay used: immunoSEQ multiplex PCR; TCRdb lists only in-frame clones, some missing. This sample yields roughly 150,000 clones, of which 90% are seen a single time; less than 2% belongs to the top ten. Here the sequenced sample was peripheral blood, taken on day 0 of AZD1222 vaccination. Receptors were obtained from an adult in good health.

The gene calls are TRBV6-4 and TRBJ2-1; TRBD2 agrees at 13 bases. This CDR3 is built from 14 residues. The V and J ends lost 4 bases and 6 bases, in that order; junction bases with no gene match: 0. Per germline, CDR1 MRHNA and CDR2 SNTAGT. CDR3 protein: CASSGTSGSNEQFF. DNA of the CDR3: TGTGCCAGCAGTGGGACTAGCGGGAGCAATGAGCAGTTCTTC.

CDR3 in amino acids: CASSQEGGTNYLDNEQFF. CDR3 coding DNA: TGCGCCAGCAGCCAAGAAGGTGGGACCAACTACCTTGACAATGAGCAGTTCTTC. This chain links TRBV4-3 with TRBJ2-1; D is possibly TRBD1 or TRBD2 (5 bases each). V was shortened by 0 bases and J by 5 bases, with 20 bases between the two germline ends. CDR1 LGHNA and CDR2 YSLEER come from the germline V gene. This CDR3 is 18 amino acids long.

The V gene is TRBV7-2, the J gene TRBJ2-7, with 10 bases fitting TRBD2. The germline V gene encodes CDR1 SGHTA and CDR2 FQGNSA. J was trimmed by 4 bases and V by 2 bases; bases with no gene match: 11. CDR3 size: 17 residues. The CDR3 protein is CASSLKMVLAGGYEQYF. As DNA, the CDR3 is TGTGCCAGCAGCTTAAAGATGGTGTTAGCGGGAGGTTACGAGCAGTACTTC.

The chain carries TRBV7-9 and TRBJ1-4; 9 bases are shared with TRBD1. Trimming removed 3 bases from V and 5 bases from J; junction bases left unmatched: 4. The CDR3 totals 15 residues. In germline, CDR1 is SEHNR, CDR2 FQNEAQ (reference sequence). CDR3 amino acids: CASSFTGGPNEKLFF. The CDR3 DNA reads as TGTGCCAGCAGCTTCACAGGGGGCCCGAATGAAAAACTGTTTTTT.

This clone was seen a handful of times. The chain couples TRBV5-1 to TRBJ1-1, with a weak D call TRBD1 (5 bases). The germline V and J ends were trimmed by 0 bases and 0 bases, with 9 bases remaining between them. Germline assignment: CDR1 SGHRS and CDR2 YFSETQ. The CDR3 spans 15 residues. The CDR3 reads CASSLDPGLNTEAFF. The CDR3 DNA reads as TGCGCCAGCAGCTTGGATCCAGGGCTGAACACTGAAGCTTTCTTT.

The chain uses TRBV30 and TRBJ1-5, with D possibly being TRBD1 (6 bases). This CDR3 comprises 17 residues. The V and J ends lost 1 base and 0 bases respectively, with 16 bases between them. Germline V gene data show CDR1 as GTSNPN and CDR2 as SVGIG (reference sequence). The CDR3 is CAWSANRVRISNQPQHF. As DNA, the CDR3 is TGTGCCTGGAGTGCGAACAGGGTGAGGATTAGCAATCAGCCCCAGCATTTT. Complete variable domain (other parts from reference TRBV30 and TRBJ1-5): SQTIHQWPATLVQPVGSPLSLECTVEGTSNPNLYWYRQAAGRGLQLLFYSVGIGQISSEVPQNLSASRPQDRQFILSSKKLLLSDSGFYLCAWSANRVRISNQPQHFGDGTRLSIL.

This clone showed up just a few times. The rearrangement joins TRBV6-2 or TRBV6-3 to TRBJ1-1, with D unclear. The ends were cut back, 1 base at V and 0 bases at J, with 9 bases in the middle. The length of the CDR3 is 15 residues. In germline, CDR1 is MNHEY, CDR2 SVGEGT. The CDR3 DNA follows: TGTGCCAGCAGTTACTTGGAGATAATGAACACTGAAGCTTTCTTT. Its translation: CASSYLEIMNTEAFF.

The chain couples TRBV25-1 to TRBJ2-7; no reliable D call. This CDR3 contains 17 residues. Germline CDR1 is MGHDK and CDR2 is SYGVNS. With 1 base removed from V and 0 bases from J, the gap between germline ends came to 16 bases. CDR3: CASSESRATQSSYEQYF. The CDR3 coding sequence is TGTGCCAGCAGTGAATCCCGAGCGACTCAAAGCTCCTACGAGCAGTACTTC.

Only a few counts were recorded for this clone. J is TRBJ2-7 and V is TRBV5-4; TRBD1 aligns across 9 bases. This CDR3 has 15 amino acids. CDR1 SGHNT and CDR2 YYREEE come from the germline V gene (reference sequence). The junction had 3 bases not matched to a gene; V was cut back by 0 bases and J by 2 bases. CDR3 loop: CASSLAGTGTYEQYF. The CDR3 nucleotides are TGTGCCAGCAGCTTGGCCGGGACAGGGACCTACGAGCAGTACTTC. Using reference TRBV5-4 and TRBJ2-7 for the parts outside the CDR3, the full variable domain is ETGVTQSPTHLIKTRGQQVTLRCSSQSGHNTVSWYQQALGQGPQFIFQYYREEENGRGNFPPRFSGLQFPNYSSELNVNALELDDSALYLCASSLAGTGTYEQYFGPGTRLTVT.

The chain has TRBV6-2 or TRBV6-3 and TRBJ2-3, with TRBD2 matching 12 bases. Trimming removed 2 bases from V and 0 bases from J; junction bases left unmatched: 6. The CDR3 length is 18 residues. Germline lookup yields CDR1 MNHEY and CDR2 SVGEGT. The DNA of the CDR3 is TGTGCCAGCAGTTACACCATCGGACTAGCGGGAAGCACAGATACGCAGTATTTT. This sequence encodes CASSYTIGLAGSTDTQYF.

The genes are TRBV5-4 and TRBJ2-1; no clear D. The ends were cut back, 2 bases at V and 3 bases at J, with 3 bases in the middle. The CDR3 extends over 12 amino acids. Germline-derived CDR1 and CDR2 are SGHNT and YYREEE (reference sequence). In nucleotides, the CDR3 is TGTGCCAGCAGCTTAAACTACAATGAGCAGTTCTTC. Translating gives CASSLNYNEQFF.

The chain uses TRBV19 and TRBJ1-1, with D possibly matching TRBD1 (6 bases). This CDR3 has 15 amino acids. V was cut by 0 bases and J by 4 bases, with 12 bases left in between. CDR1 is LNHDA, CDR2 SQIVND, per germline (reference sequence). CDR3 in amino acids: CASSIEAGAGTEAFF. The CDR3 region has the DNA TGTGCCAGTAGTATAGAGGCAGGGGCAGGCACTGAAGCTTTCTTT. Variable domain in full (rest from reference TRBV19 and TRBJ1-1): DGGITQSPKYLFRKEGQNVTLSCEQNLNHDAMYWYRQDPGQGLRLIYYSQIVNDFQKGDIAEGYSVSREKKESFPLTVTSAQKNPTAFYLCASSIEAGAGTEAFFGQGTRLTVV.